A selection of T cell receptor beta chains follows, all from one sample in a study of breast tumors, draining lymph nodes, adjacent tissues. TCRdb re-analysed the multiplex PCR reads in MiXCR, keeping a single row per CDR3 protein. In the table there are about 150,000 distinct CDR3 sequences, approximately 20% of which are singletons. The sequencing input was axillary lymph node tissue. The receptors derive from a female donor with breast cancer. Some clones in this sample may be carry-over from other donors' samples. Both conserved end residues are part of each CDR3. The D gene is left open where the match is weak. Not every row has a clone size; where given, it reads once, few, many or a size class.

abundance | j_gene | len | v_gene | d_gene | CDR3nt | CDR3aa
NA | TRBJ2-1 | 12 | TRBV9 | NA | TGTGCCAGCATCCGCGGGGACCACGAGCAGCTCTTC | CASIRGDHEQLF
many | TRBJ2-1 | 15 | TRBV20-1 | NA | TGCAGTGCTAGAGACCCTGACAGACTCCACAATGAGCAGTTCTTC | CSARDPDRLHNEQFF
many | TRBJ2-7 | 13 | TRBV29-1 | TRBD2 | TGCAGCGTTGGTACTGGGACTAGCGCCGAGCAGTACTTC | CSVGTGTSAEQYF
large | TRBJ2-7 | 15 | TRBV15 | TRBD2 | TGTGCCACCAGCAGTGAGGGCGGGAGGAGCGGCGAGCAGTACTTC | CATSSEGGRSGEQYF
many | TRBJ2-1 | 14 | TRBV5-8 | TRBD2 | TGTGCCAGCAGCCACAAGCGGGAGCACAATGAGCAGTTCTTC | CASSHKREHNEQFF
many | TRBJ1-6 | 13 | TRBV28 | NA | TGTGCCAGCAGTTCCAGGGAATTTTCACCCCTCCACTTT | CASSSREFSPLHF
NA | TRBJ1-2 | 10 | TRBV20-1 | NA | TGCAGTGCTATGAGGGATGGCTACACCTTC | CSAMRDGYTF
many | TRBJ2-7 | 14 | TRBV27 | TRBD2 | TGTGCCAGCAGTCCTGGACTAGCGATAGGCGAGCAGTACTTC | CASSPGLAIGEQYF
many | TRBJ2-5 | 13 | TRBV12-5 | NA | TGTGCTAGTGGTTTGACAGCGTTAGAGACCCAGTACTTC | CASGLTALETQYF
few | TRBJ1-3 | 15 | TRBV27 | NA | TGTGCCAGCAGTCCCGGGATATCACCTGGAAACACCATATATTTT | CASSPGISPGNTIYF
NA | TRBJ2-4 | 14 | TRBV6-1 | TRBD2 | TGTGCCAGCAGTTCCTTAGCGGGAGATGGCATTCAGTACTTC | CASSSLAGDGIQYF
many | TRBJ2-7 | 12 | TRBV11-3 | NA | TGTGCCAGCAGCTCCGCCGACTACGAGCAGTACTTC | CASSSADYEQYF
NA | TRBJ2-5 | 13 | TRBV19 | NA | TGTGCCAGTAGTATGGAATGGAAAGAGACCCAGTACTTC | CASSMEWKETQYF
many | TRBJ2-2 | 12 | TRBV5-4 | NA | TGTGCCAGCAGCTTAGGTCGCGGGGAGCTGTTTTTT | CASSLGRGELFF
few | TRBJ2-2 | 16 | TRBV5-6 | TRBD2 | TGTGCCAGCAGCGCGCTACCGGGACTAGAGGGCGGGGAGCTGTTTTTT | CASSALPGLEGGELFF
many | TRBJ2-3 | 14 | TRBV12-5 | NA | TGTGCTAGTGGCCGGATTGGAGGCACAGATACGCAGTATTTT | CASGRIGGTDTQYF
many | TRBJ2-2 | 15 | TRBV7-6 | NA | TGTGCCAGCAGCTTAGCGGGAGAGGGCACCGGGGAGCTGTTTTTT | CASSLAGEGTGELFF
many | TRBJ2-7 | 15 | TRBV7-2 | TRBD1 | TGTGCCAGCAGGGTAGGGACAGGTAGCTCCTACGAGCAGTACTTC | CASRVGTGSSYEQYF